The 21 T cell receptor beta chains below all came from one sample that was sequenced in a study of technical replicates of blood from a few donors. Assay: immunoSEQ multiplex PCR; the TCRdb copy retains only in-frame clones and omits some. The profile shows 65,000 to 80,000 clones, around 93% of them singletons. The sequenced sample consisted of T cells isolated from PBMCs. The receptors here all came from a human donor in good health.

The J gene is TRBJ2-7, the V gene TRBV11-2; 9 bases match TRBD1. The CDR3 is made up of 14 amino acids. The junction had 6 bases not matched to a gene; V was cut back by 5 bases and J by 4 bases. Germline V gene sequence: CDR1 SGHAT, CDR2 FQNNGV. The CDR3 here is CASSAPGTGYEQYF. The CDR3 region has the DNA TGTGCCAGCAGCGCCCCCGGGACAGGGTACGAGCAGTACTTC.

The chain combines TRBV7-9 with TRBJ1-4; perhaps TRBD1 as D (6 bases). With 2 bases removed from V and 8 bases from J, the gap between germline ends came to 18 bases. Germline CDR1 and CDR2: SEHNR and FQNEAQ (reference sequence). CDR3 length: 16 amino acids. The CDR3 loop reads CASSLLLLDSHEKLFF. CDR3 nucleotide sequence: TGTGCCAGCAGCTTACTTCTCCTGGACAGCCACGAAAAACTGTTTTTT.

This clone appeared once. CDR3 sequence (DNA): TGTGCCACCAGCAGAGATCGTGGACGGGGTCGCACAGATACGCAGTATTTT. Its translation is CATSRDRGRGRTDTQYF. V and J are TRBV15 and TRBJ2-3, with D possibly matching TRBD2 (5 bases). CDR1 is LNHNV and CDR2 is YYDKDF in the germline V gene (reference sequence). This CDR3 has 17 amino acids. The ends were cut back, 0 bases at V and 1 base at J, with 14 bases in the middle.

The chain combines TRBV2 with TRBJ2-3; TRBD2 matches 11 bases. Trimming removed 6 bases from V and 4 bases from J; junction bases left unmatched: 6. Germline V lookup: CDR1 SNHLY, CDR2 FYNNEI. The CDR3 spans 15 residues. The CDR3 coding sequence is TGTGCCAGCAGGTTCCTAGCGGGGGGACCAGATACGCAGTATTTT. This encodes CASRFLAGGPDTQYF.

The gene calls are TRBV11-2 and TRBJ2-5; 10 bases are shared with TRBD1. The ends lost 6 bases at V and 4 bases at J; junction bases unmatched: 5. CDR1 is SGHAT and CDR2 is FQNNGV in the germline V gene. The CDR3 consists of 14 residues. The CDR3 region has the DNA TGTGCCAGCAGGCGACAGGGGGCGAGAGAGACCCAGTACTTC. It codes for CASRRQGARETQYF.

The chain links TRBV5-1 to TRBJ1-4; D gene ambiguous. The germline gives CDR1 SGHRS, CDR2 YFSETQ. V dropped 5 bases and J dropped 5 bases, with 10 bases sitting between them. The CDR3 loop spans 13 amino acids. CDR3 in amino acids: CASRRRGNEKLFF. The CDR3 nucleotides read TGCGCCAGCAGGAGGAGAGGAAATGAAAAACTGTTTTTT.

The V gene is TRBV28, the J gene TRBJ1-5; 8 bases match TRBD1. The CDR3 has 14 amino acids. The germline V gene has CDR1 MDHEN and CDR2 SYDVKM. The V segment lost 4 bases and the J segment 7 bases; nucleotides outside the gene matches: 6. DNA of the CDR3: TGTGCCAGCAGTTCCGGACAGGGTGCACAGCCCCAGCATTTT. Protein sequence: CASSSGQGAQPQHF.

The rearrangement uses TRBV6-1 and TRBJ1-5; 7 bases align to TRBD1. This CDR3 contains 11 residues. V shed 5 bases, J shed 13 bases, and the junction held 5 bases outside the gene matches. Germline CDR1 reads MNHNS; CDR2 reads SASEGT. Here the CDR3 DNA reads TGTGCCAGCAGTACCTGGACAGGACAGCATTTT. Translating gives CASSTWTGQHF.

V is TRBV20-1 and J is TRBJ2-5; no clear D gene. Germline V gene data show CDR1 as DFQATT and CDR2 as SNEGSKA (reference sequence). V gave up 2 bases and J gave up 5 bases, with 6 bases separating them. CDR3 size: 11 residues. The CDR3 spells CSARPDETQYF. The CDR3 nucleotides read TGCAGTGCTAGACCAGATGAGACCCAGTACTTC.

The rearrangement uses TRBV9 and TRBJ2-7, with a tentative D call TRBD2 (5 bases). Trimming stripped 3 bases from V and 3 bases from J, with 10 bases between. Germline-derived CDR1 and CDR2 are SGDLS and YYNGEE. This CDR3 has 13 residues. In DNA form, the CDR3 reads TGTGCCAGCAGCGAGGACGGAGGCTACGAGCAGTACTTC. Protein product: CASSEDGGYEQYF.

This chain uses TRBV11-2 with TRBJ2-1; 8 nucleotides line up with TRBD2. Germline V gene data show CDR1 as SGHAT and CDR2 as FQNNGV. CDR3 length: 17 residues. V shed 7 bases, J shed 5 bases, and the junction held 16 bases outside the gene matches. The CDR3 DNA follows: TGTGCCAGCACAACCGGCGGGCGGGGGGTTGCCAACAATGAGCAGTTCTTC. Amino acids: CASTTGGRGVANNEQFF.

This chain connects TRBV28 to TRBJ1-1; 10 nucleotides align to TRBD1. The CDR3 is 17 residues long. After removal of 6 bases from V and 0 bases from J, the junction contained 10 bases not matched to a gene. Germline CDR1 reads MDHEN; CDR2 reads SYDVKM. The CDR3 sequence: CASRSLGTGALNTEAFF. The CDR3 coding sequence is TGTGCCAGCAGATCCCTGGGGACAGGGGCCCTGAACACTGAAGCTTTCTTT.

This sequence joins TRBV7-8 and TRBJ2-7; D is uncertain. Germline loops: CDR1 SGHVS, CDR2 FQNEAQ. The ends were cut back, 4 bases at V and 0 bases at J, with 10 bases in the middle. The CDR3 loop spans 14 amino acids. CDR3 residues: CASSSGWSSYEQYF. CDR3 nucleotide sequence: TGTGCCAGCAGCTCCGGTTGGAGCTCCTACGAGCAGTACTTC.

This CDR3 is CASSYSLRGGTDTQYF. The CDR3 DNA reads as TGTGCCAGCAGTTACTCGTTGCGGGGGGGCACAGATACGCAGTATTTT. This chain uses TRBV6-5 with TRBJ2-3, with 8 bases fitting TRBD2. After removal of 0 bases from V and 1 base from J, the junction contained 3 bases not matched to a gene. The CDR3 length is 16 residues. CDR1 MNHEY and CDR2 SVGAGI come from the germline V gene.

The rearrangement links TRBV25-1 to TRBJ2-3; D not resolved. CDR1 and CDR2 from the germline V gene are MGHDK and SYGVNS. V gave up 4 bases and J gave up 8 bases, with 7 bases separating them. This CDR3 has 11 residues. CDR3 DNA sequence: TGTGCCAGCAGTGTAAGAGTTACGCAGTATTTT. This sequence encodes CASSVRVTQYF. The full variable domain, rest sourced from reference TRBV25-1 and TRBJ2-3, is EADIYQTPRYLVIGTGKKITLECSQTMGHDKMYWYQQDPGMELHLIHYSYGVNSTEKGDLSSESTVSRIRTEHFPLTLESARPSHTSQYLCASSVRVTQYFGPGTRLTVL.

The CDR3 DNA sequence: TGTGCCAGCCGCCGGGATGCTAGCGGGGACAATGAGCAGTTCTTC. Translated, it gives CASRRDASGDNEQFF. The chain recombines TRBV7-8 with TRBJ2-1, with TRBD2 matching over 9 bases. Germline-derived CDR1 and CDR2 are SGHVS and FQNEAQ. The CDR3 extends over 15 amino acids. Trimming at V came to 8 bases and at J to 5 bases, leaving 10 bases not matched to a gene.

The rearrangement joins TRBV7-9 to TRBJ2-4; TRBD2 agrees at 8 bases. V was clipped by 8 bases and J by 3 bases; unmatched bases: 12. The germline CDR1 and CDR2 sequences are SEHNR and FQNEAQ (reference sequence). The CDR3 contains 16 residues. The CDR3 DNA reads TGTGCCAGCTCACTAACCGGGGGGGCCGTCAAAAACATTCAGTACTTC. This sequence encodes CASSLTGGAVKNIQYF. The complete variable domain, with remaining parts taken from reference TRBV7-9 and TRBJ2-4, reads DTGVSQNPRHKITKRGQNVTFRCDPISEHNRLYWYRQTLGQGPEFLTYFQNEAQLEKSRLLSDRFSAERPKGSFSTLEIQRTEQGDSAMYLCASSLTGGAVKNIQYFGAGTRLSVL.

The V gene is TRBV9, the J gene TRBJ1-5; 9 nucleotides align to TRBD1. Per germline, CDR1 SGDLS and CDR2 YYNGEE. Trimming at V came to 0 bases and at J to 4 bases, leaving 8 bases not matched to a gene. The CDR3 runs 17 residues. In nucleotides, the CDR3 is TGTGCCAGCAGCGTAGTAAGAGGGGACAGGGTAAATCAGCCCCAGCATTTT. Amino acids: CASSVVRGDRVNQPQHF.

The chain employs TRBV4-1 and TRBJ2-4, with a possible D match to TRBD2 (5 bases). The germline V and J ends were trimmed by 0 bases and 0 bases, with 9 bases remaining between them. The CDR3 totals 16 residues. CDR1 MGHRA and CDR2 YSYEKL come from the germline V gene. CDR3 protein: CASSQDPGLAKNIQYF. CDR3 in DNA: TGCGCCAGCAGCCAAGATCCAGGACTAGCCAAAAACATTCAGTACTTC.

The chain couples TRBV28 to TRBJ1-3; 8 positions agree with TRBD1. V lost 2 bases to trimming and J lost 5 bases; unmatched junction nucleotides: 5. The CDR3 covers 15 residues. CDR1 MDHEN and CDR2 SYDVKM come from the germline V gene. The CDR3 nucleotides are TGTGCCAGCAGTTTAGGGACAGGAGGAAGAAACACCATATATTTT. Protein: CASSLGTGGRNTIYF.

The chain has TRBV5-1 and TRBJ2-1, with D possibly matching TRBD2 (6 bases). Germline V gene data show CDR1 as SGHRS and CDR2 as YFSETQ. CDR3 length: 11 amino acids. The V and J ends lost 7 bases and 6 bases respectively, with 8 bases between them. CDR3 region: CASGLINEQFF. CDR3 DNA sequence: TGCGCCAGCGGACTAATCAATGAGCAGTTCTTC. The variable domain in full, with the rest retrieved from reference TRBV5-1 and TRBJ2-1, is KAGVTQTPRYLIKTRGQQVTLSCSPISGHRSVSWYQQTPGQGLQFLFEYFSETQRNKGNFPGRFSGRQFSNSRSEMNVSTLELGDSALYLCASGLINEQFFGPGTRLTVL.